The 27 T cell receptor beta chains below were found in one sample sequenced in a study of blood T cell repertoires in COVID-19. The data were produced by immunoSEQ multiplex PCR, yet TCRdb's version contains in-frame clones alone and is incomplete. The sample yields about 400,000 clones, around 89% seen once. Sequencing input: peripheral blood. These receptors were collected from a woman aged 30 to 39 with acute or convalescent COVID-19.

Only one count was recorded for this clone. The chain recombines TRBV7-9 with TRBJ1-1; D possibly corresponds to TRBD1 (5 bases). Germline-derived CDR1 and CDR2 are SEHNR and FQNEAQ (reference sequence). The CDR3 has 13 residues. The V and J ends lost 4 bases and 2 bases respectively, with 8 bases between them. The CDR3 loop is CASSSGGNTEAFF. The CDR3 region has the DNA TGTGCCAGCAGCTCCGGGGGAAACACTGAAGCTTTCTTT.

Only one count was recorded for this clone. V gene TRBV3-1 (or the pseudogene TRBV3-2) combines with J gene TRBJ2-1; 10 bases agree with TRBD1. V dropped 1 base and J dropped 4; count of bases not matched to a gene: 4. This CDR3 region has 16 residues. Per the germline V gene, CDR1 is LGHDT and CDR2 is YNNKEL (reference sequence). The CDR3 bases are TGTGCCAGCAGCCAAGGACCGGACAGGGGGTACAATGAGCAGTTCTTC. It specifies CASSQGPDRGYNEQFF.

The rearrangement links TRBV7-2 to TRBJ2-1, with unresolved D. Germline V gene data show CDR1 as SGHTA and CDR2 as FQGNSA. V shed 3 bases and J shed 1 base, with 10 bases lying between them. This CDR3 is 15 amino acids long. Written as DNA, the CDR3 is TGTGCCAGCAGCTTGAACTATCAGTCCTACAATGAGCAGTTCTTC. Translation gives CASSLNYQSYNEQFF. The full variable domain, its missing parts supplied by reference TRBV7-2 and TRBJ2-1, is GAGVSQSPSNKVTEKGKDVELRCDPISGHTALYWYRQSLGQGLEFLIYFQGNSAPDKSGLPSDRFSAERTGGSVSTLTIQRTQQEDSAVYLCASSLNYQSYNEQFFGPGTRLTVL.

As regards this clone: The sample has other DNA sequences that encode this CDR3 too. CDR3 residues: CASSLDRNYGYTF. In nucleotides, the CDR3 is TGTGCCAGCAGCTTGGACAGAAACTATGGCTACACCTTC. The gene calls are TRBV11-2 and TRBJ1-2; D is perhaps TRBD1 (6 bases). V lost 3 bases, J lost 2 bases, and 7 bases lay in between. CDR1 SGHAT and CDR2 FQNNGV come from the germline V gene. The CDR3 length is 13 residues.

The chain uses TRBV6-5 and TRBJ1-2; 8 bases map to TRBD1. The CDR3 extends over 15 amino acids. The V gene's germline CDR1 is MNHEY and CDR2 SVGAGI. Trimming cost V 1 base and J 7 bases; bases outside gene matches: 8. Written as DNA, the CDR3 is TGTGCCAGCAGTTACTTCGGACAGGGAGCCCCTGGCTACACCTTC. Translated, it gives CASSYFGQGAPGYTF.

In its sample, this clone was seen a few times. CDR3 loop: CASSFGGSIYGYTF. DNA for the CDR3: TGTGCCAGCAGTTTCGGGGGAAGCATCTATGGCTACACCTTC. This sequence joins TRBV27 and TRBJ1-2; maybe TRBD1 (5 bases). The CDR3 is made up of 14 amino acids. CDR1 is MNHEY and CDR2 is SMNVEV in the germline V gene (reference sequence). Deletions cut 3 bases from V and 4 bases from J, with 12 bases between.

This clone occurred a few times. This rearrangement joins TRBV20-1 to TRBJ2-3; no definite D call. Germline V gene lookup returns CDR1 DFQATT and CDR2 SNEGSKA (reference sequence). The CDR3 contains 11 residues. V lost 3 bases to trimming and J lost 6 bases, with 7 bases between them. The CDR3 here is CSASYADTQYF. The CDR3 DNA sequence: TGCAGTGCTAGCTACGCTGATACGCAGTATTTT.

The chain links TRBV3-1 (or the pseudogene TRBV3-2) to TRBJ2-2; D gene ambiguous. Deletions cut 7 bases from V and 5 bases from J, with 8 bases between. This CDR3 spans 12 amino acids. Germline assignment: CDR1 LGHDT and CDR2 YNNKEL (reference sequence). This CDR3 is CASTRGTGELFF. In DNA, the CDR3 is TGTGCCAGCACCCGCGGAACCGGGGAGCTGTTTTTT.

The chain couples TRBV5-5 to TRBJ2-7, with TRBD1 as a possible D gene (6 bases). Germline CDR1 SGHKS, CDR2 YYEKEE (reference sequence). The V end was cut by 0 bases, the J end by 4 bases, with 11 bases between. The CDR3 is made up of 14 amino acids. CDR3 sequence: CASSLGQGPYEQYF. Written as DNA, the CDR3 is TGTGCCAGCAGCTTGGGTCAGGGGCCATACGAGCAGTACTTC.

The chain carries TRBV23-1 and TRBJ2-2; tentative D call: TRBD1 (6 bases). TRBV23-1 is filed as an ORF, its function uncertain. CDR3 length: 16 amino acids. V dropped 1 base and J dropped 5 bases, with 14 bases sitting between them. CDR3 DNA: TGCGCCAGCAGTCAATGCGAGGGACATATGACCGGGGAGCTGTTTTTT. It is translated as CASSQCEGHMTGELFF.

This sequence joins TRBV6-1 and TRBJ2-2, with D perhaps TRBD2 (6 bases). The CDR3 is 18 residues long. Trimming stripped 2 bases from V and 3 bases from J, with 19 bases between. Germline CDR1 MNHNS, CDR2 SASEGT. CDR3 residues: CASSEFELPGGYTGELFF. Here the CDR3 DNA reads TGTGCCAGCAGTGAATTTGAACTACCCGGGGGATACACCGGGGAGCTGTTTTTT.

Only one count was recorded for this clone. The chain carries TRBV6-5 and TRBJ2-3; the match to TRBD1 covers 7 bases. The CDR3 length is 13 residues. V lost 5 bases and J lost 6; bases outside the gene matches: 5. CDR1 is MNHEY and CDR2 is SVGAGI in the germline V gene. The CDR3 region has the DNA TGTGCCAGCAGTCCCGGACAGGTGGATACGCAGTATTTT. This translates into CASSPGQVDTQYF.

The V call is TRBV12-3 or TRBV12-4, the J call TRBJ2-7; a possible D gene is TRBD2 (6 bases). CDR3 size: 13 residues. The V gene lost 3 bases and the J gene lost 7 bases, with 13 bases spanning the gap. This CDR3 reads CASSFPGTAEQYF. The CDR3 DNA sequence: TGTGCCAGCAGTTTTCCCGGGACTGCGGAGCAGTACTTC.

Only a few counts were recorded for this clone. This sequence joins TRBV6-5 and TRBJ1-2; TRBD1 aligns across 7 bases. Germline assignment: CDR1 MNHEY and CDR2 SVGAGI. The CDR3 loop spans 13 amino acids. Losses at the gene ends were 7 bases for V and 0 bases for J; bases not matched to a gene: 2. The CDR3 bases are TGTGCCAGCACGACAGGGTCTAACTATGGCTACACCTTC. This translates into CASTTGSNYGYTF.

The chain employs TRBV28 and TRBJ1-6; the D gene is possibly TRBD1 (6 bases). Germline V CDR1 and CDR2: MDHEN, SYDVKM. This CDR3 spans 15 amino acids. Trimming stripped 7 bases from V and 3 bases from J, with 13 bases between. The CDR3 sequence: CASTIQTGYNSPLHF. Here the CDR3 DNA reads TGTGCCAGCACTATACAGACAGGCTATAATTCACCCCTCCACTTT.

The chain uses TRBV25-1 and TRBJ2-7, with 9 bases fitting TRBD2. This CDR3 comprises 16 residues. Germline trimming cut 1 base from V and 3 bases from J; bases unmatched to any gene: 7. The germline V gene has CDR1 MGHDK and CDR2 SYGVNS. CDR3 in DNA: TGTGCCAGCAGTGAATGGGTTAGCGGGGGCATCTACGAGCAGTACTTC. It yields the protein CASSEWVSGGIYEQYF.

The CDR3 sequence: CASSLELAGYTDTQYF. CDR3 DNA: TGCGCCAGCAGCTTGGAACTAGCGGGCTACACAGATACGCAGTATTTT. The V call is TRBV5-1, the J call TRBJ2-3; 9 bases map to TRBD2. The CDR3 sequence is 16 residues long. After removal of 0 bases from V and 2 bases from J, the junction contained 4 bases not matched to a gene. Looked up from germline, CDR1 is SGHRS and CDR2 is YFSETQ.

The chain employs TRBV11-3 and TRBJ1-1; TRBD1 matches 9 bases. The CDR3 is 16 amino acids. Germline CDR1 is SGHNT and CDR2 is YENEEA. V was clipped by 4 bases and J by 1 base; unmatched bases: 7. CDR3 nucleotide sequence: TGTGCCAGCAGCTCCGGGACAGGGAACCGGAACACTGAAGCTTTCTTT. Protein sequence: CASSSGTGNRNTEAFF.

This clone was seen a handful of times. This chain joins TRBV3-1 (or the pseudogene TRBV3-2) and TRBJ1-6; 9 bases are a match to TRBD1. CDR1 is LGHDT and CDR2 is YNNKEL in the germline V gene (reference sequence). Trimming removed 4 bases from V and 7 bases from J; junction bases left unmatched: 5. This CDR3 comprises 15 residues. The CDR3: CASSPGDRANSPLHF. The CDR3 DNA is TGTGCCAGCAGCCCAGGGGACAGGGCAAATTCACCCCTCCACTTT.

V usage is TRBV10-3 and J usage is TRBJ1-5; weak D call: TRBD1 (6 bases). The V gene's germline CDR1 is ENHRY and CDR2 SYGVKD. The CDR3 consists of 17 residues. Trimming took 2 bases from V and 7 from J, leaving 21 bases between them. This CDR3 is CAISENLRRSGAQPQHF. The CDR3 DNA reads TGTGCCATCAGTGAGAACCTCAGAAGATCAGGGGCACAGCCCCAGCATTTT.

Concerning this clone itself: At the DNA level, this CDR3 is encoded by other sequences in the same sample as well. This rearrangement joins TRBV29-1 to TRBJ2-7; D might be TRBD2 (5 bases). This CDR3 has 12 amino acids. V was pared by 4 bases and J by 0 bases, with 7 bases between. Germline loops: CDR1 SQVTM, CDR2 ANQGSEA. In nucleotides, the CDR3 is TGCAGCGTTGCTGGGAGCTCCTACGAGCAGTACTTC. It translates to CSVAGSSYEQYF.

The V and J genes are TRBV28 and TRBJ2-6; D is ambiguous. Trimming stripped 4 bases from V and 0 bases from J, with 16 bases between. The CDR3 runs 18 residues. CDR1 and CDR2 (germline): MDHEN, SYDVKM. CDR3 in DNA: TGTGCCAGCAGTTCCTTCCGCCGTACAGACTCTGGGGCCAACGTCCTGACTTTC. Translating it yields CASSSFRRTDSGANVLTF.

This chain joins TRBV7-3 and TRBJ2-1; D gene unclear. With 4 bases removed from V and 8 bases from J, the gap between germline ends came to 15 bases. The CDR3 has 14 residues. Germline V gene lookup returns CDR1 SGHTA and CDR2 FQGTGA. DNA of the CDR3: TGTGCCAGCAGCTCGACCTCAGGCCCTCATGAGCAGTTCTTC. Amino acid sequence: CASSSTSGPHEQFF.

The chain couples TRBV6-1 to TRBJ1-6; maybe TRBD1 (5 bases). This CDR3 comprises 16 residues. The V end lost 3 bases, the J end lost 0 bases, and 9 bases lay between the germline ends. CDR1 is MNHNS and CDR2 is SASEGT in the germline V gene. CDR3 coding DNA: TGTGCCAGCAGTGATCAGGGAAGCTCCTATAATTCACCCCTCCACTTT. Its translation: CASSDQGSSYNSPLHF.

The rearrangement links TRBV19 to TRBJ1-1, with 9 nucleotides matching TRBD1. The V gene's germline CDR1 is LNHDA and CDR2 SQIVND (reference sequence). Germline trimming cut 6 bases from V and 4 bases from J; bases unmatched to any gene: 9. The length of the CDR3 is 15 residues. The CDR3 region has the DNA TGTGCCAGTAGCATCTCGGGACAGGGTATCACTGAAGCTTTCTTT. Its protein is CASSISGQGITEAFF.

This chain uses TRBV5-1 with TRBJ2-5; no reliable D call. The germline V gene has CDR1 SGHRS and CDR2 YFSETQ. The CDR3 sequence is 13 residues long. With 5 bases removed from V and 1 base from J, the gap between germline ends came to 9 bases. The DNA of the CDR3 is TGCGCCAGCAGACTGGTTATCCAAGAGACCCAGTACTTC. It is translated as CASRLVIQETQYF. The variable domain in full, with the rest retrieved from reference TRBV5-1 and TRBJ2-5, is KAGVTQTPRYLIKTRGQQVTLSCSPISGHRSVSWYQQTPGQGLQFLFEYFSETQRNKGNFPGRFSGRQFSNSRSEMNVSTLELGDSALYLCASRLVIQETQYFGPGTRLLVL.

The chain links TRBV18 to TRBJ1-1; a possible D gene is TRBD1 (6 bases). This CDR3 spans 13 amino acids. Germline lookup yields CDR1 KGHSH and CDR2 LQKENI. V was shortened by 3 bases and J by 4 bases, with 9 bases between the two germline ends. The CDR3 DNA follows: TGTGCCAGCTCACCCCAGGGGTTCACTGAAGCTTTCTTT. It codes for CASSPQGFTEAFF.